These 10 T cell receptor beta chains were all obtained from the same sample, sequenced in a study of blood T cells in healthy people across ages. Alongside a J-beta primer mix, a sample-barcoded 5' primer served in a second PCR lasting about 6 to 11 cycles. TCRdb redid the calling of the 5' RACE reads with MiXCR, one entry per CDR3 protein. The sample contains 780,000 or so distinct CDR3 sequences, 56% of which appear only once. Sequenced sample: blood. These receptors all come from a man aged 35-49 years in good health.

This clonotype has only a few counts. The CDR3 DNA follows: TGTGCCAGCAGCTTAGGTGCGGGACCCTACAATGAGCAGTACTTC. Translated, it gives CASSLGAGPYNEQYF. This rearrangement joins TRBV7-6 to TRBJ2-7; weak D call: TRBD2 (6 bases). Trimming stripped 1 base from V and 7 bases from J, with 17 bases between. Germline V gene lookup returns CDR1 SGHVS and CDR2 FNYEAQ. The CDR3 length is 15 residues.

This clonotype has just a few counts. The chain carries TRBV20-1 and TRBJ2-7, with D possibly being TRBD1 (6 bases). The V gene lost 4 bases and the J gene lost 5 bases, with 12 bases spanning the gap. The CDR3 is 12 residues long. Germline V gives CDR1 DFQATT, CDR2 SNEGSKA (reference sequence). The DNA for the CDR3 is TGCAGTGCTACAATGCCAGGGGACGAGCAGTACTTC. Protein: CSATMPGDEQYF.

The chain links TRBV27 to TRBJ1-2; D ambiguous. Looked up from germline, CDR1 is MNHEY and CDR2 is SMNVEV (reference sequence). This CDR3 is 14 amino acids long. V lost 8 bases to trimming and J lost 7 bases, with 20 bases between them. The CDR3 is CASGFGGTGLGYTF. CDR3 sequence (DNA): TGTGCCAGCGGCTTCGGCGGCACGGGTCTTGGCTACACCTTC.

This rearrangement joins TRBV12-3 or TRBV12-4 to TRBJ2-5; possible D gene TRBD1, 6 bases. The length of the CDR3 is 15 residues. The V and J ends lost 3 bases and 5 bases respectively, with 16 bases between them. Here the CDR3 DNA reads TGTGCCAGCAGTTTCCGGCGAGGACAGACGGAGACCCAGTACTTC. Translation: CASSFRRGQTETQYF.

The chain links TRBV28 to TRBJ2-7; 7 bases match TRBD1. CDR1 and CDR2 (germline): MDHEN, SYDVKM. The CDR3 is 14 amino acids. Trimming took 4 bases from V and 4 from J; bases not matched to a gene: 7. CDR3 sequence reads: CASSSDRPLYEQYF. The CDR3 DNA reads as TGTGCCAGCAGTTCGGACAGGCCGCTATACGAGCAGTACTTC.

The rearrangement links TRBV4-3 to TRBJ2-3, with D perhaps matching TRBD1 (5 bases). The CDR3 is 12 amino acids. Trimming shortened V by 3 bases and J by 10 bases, and 11 bases separated the two germline ends. Germline V gene lookup returns CDR1 LGHNA and CDR2 YSLEER. CDR3 loop: CASSHPGFAQYF. The CDR3 DNA follows: TGCGCCAGCAGCCACCCAGGGTTCGCGCAGTATTTT.

As for this clonotype: One end of the junction does not line up with germline, which may come from a read error. This chain connects TRBV9 to TRBJ2-5, with D perhaps TRBD1 (6 bases). CDR3 size: 16 residues. The germline V gene has CDR1 SGDLS and CDR2 YYNGEE. CDR3: CASSVGTDQTREAQYF. CDR3 sequence (DNA): TGTGCCAGCAGCGTAGGGACAGATCAAACAAGAGAGGCCCAGTACTTC. Combining the CDR3 with reference TRBV9 and TRBJ2-5 gives the whole variable domain DSGVTQTPKHLITATGQRVTLRCSPRSGDLSVYWYQQSLDQGLQFLIQYYNGEERAKGNILERFSAQQFPDLHSELNLSSLELGDSALYFCASSVGTDQTREAQYFGPGTRLLVL.

CDR3 nucleotide sequence: TGCGCCAGCAGCTTGGATGGTTCGGGCATGGAAAACATTCAGTACTTC. Translation: CASSLDGSGMENIQYF. The genes are TRBV5-1 and TRBJ2-4; D is uncertain. V was shortened by 0 bases and J by 5 bases, with 15 bases between the two germline ends. This CDR3 spans 16 amino acids. Germline V gene sequence: CDR1 SGHRS, CDR2 YFSETQ.

The chain links TRBV11-2 to TRBJ2-3; 9 nucleotides align to TRBD2. J lost 4 bases, V lost 9 bases, and 11 bases had no gene match. Germline V gene sequence: CDR1 SGHAT, CDR2 FQNNGV. The CDR3 is 15 residues long. CDR3 amino acids: CASTRGAGGPDTQYF. CDR3 DNA: TGTGCCAGTACTCGTGGGGCGGGAGGGCCAGATACGCAGTATTTT. The full variable domain, its missing parts supplied by reference TRBV11-2 and TRBJ2-3, is EAGVAQSPRYKIIEKRQSVAFWCNPISGHATLYWYQQILGQGPKLLIQFQNNGVVDDSQLPKDRFSAERLKGVDSTLKIQPAKLEDSAVYLCASTRGAGGPDTQYFGPGTRLTVL.

The chain carries TRBV18 and TRBJ1-1; D is unclear. The CDR3 covers 13 residues. Trimming took 2 bases from V and 2 from J, leaving 6 bases between them. Germline CDR1 and CDR2: KGHSH and LQKENI. CDR3 nucleotides: TGTGCCAGCTCACCAATAGATAACACTGAAGCTTTCTTT. Encoded protein: CASSPIDNTEAFF.